This T cell receptor (beta chain) was sequenced in a study of T cell responses to AZD1222 COVID-19 vaccine. Repertoires were generated with immunoSEQ multiplex PCR, while TCRdb's copy carries only in-frame clones and drops some. Of about 120,000 clones listed, roughly nine tenths are singletons. CDR3 length: 14 amino acids. V trimming: 0 bases; J trimming: 2 bases; junction bases outside the gene matches: 0. The germline CDR1 and CDR2 sequences are SGHVS and FQNEAQ. This rearrangement joins TRBV7-8 to TRBJ2-5; 7 bases fit TRBD1. This material consisted of peripheral blood, taken on day 0 of AZD1222 vaccination. The origin of this receptor is an adult in good health. The CDR3 DNA reads as TGTGCCAGCAGCTTAGCGACAGGGCAAGAGACCCAGTACTTC. Translation: CASSLATGQETQYF.